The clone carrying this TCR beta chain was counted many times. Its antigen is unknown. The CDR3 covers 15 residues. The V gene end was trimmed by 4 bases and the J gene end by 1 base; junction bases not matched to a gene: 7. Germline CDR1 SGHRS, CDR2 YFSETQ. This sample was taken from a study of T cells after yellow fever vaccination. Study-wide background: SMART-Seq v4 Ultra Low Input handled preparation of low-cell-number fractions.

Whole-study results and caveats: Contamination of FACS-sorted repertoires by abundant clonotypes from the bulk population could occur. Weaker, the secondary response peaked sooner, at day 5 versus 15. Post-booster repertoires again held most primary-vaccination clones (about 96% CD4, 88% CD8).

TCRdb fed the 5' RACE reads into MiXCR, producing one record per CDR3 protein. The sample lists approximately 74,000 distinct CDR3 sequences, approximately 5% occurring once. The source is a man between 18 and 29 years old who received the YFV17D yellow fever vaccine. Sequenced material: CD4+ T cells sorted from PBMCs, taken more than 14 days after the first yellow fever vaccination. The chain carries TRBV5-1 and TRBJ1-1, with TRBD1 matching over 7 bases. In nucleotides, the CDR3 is TGCGCCAGCAGCCGGCTGGGACAGCCGAACACTGAAGCTTTCTTT. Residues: CASSRLGQPNTEAFF.